Below, 9 T cell receptor beta chains from the same sample are listed, as sequenced in a study of blood T cell repertoires in COVID-19. Method: immunoSEQ multiplex PCR; TCRdb's copy keeps in-frame clones and lacks some. Of 410,000 or so clones listed, approximately 89% are singletons. The sample consisted of peripheral blood. The receptors shown here come from a woman aged 40 to 50 with COVID-19, enrolled during active disease.

The genes are TRBV27 and TRBJ1-2; tentatively, D is TRBD1 (6 bases). CDR3 length: 15 amino acids. Germline CDR1 and CDR2: MNHEY and SMNVEV (reference sequence). V lost 5 bases to trimming and J lost 3 bases, with 16 bases between them. CDR3 loop: CASSTRTGMDYGYTF. The CDR3 DNA is TGTGCCAGCAGTACCCGCACAGGGATGGACTATGGCTACACCTTC.

The chain recombines TRBV2 with TRBJ1-2, with D possibly matching TRBD1 (5 bases). The germline gives CDR1 SNHLY, CDR2 FYNNEI. CDR3 length equals 16 residues. Trimming cost V 0 bases and J 2 bases, with 13 bases left between them. The CDR3 nucleotides read TGTGCCAGCAGTGAAGCCGGTGCGGGGGGAAACTATGGCTACACCTTC. Translated: CASSEAGAGGNYGYTF. Filled out from reference TRBV2 and TRBJ1-2, the complete variable domain reads EPEVTQTPSHQVTQMGQEVILRCVPISNHLYFYWYRQILGQKVEFLVSFYNNEISEKSEIFDDQFSVERPDGSNFTLKIRSTKLEDSAMYFCASSEAGAGGNYGYTFGSGTRLTVV.

This CDR3 is CASSRQPAGGETQYF. The DNA of the CDR3 is TGTGCCAGCAGCCGCCAACCAGCGGGAGGAGAGACCCAGTACTTC. The chain couples TRBV5-4 to TRBJ2-5; the match to TRBD2 covers 9 bases. The CDR3 sequence is 15 residues long. The V gene's germline CDR1 is SGHNT and CDR2 YYREEE (reference sequence). Unmatched junction bases numbered 8, after V lost 4 bases and J lost 4 bases.

This clone was recorded only once. V gene TRBV6-2 or TRBV6-3 combines with J gene TRBJ2-1; 8 bases map to TRBD2. V lost 6 bases and J lost 2; bases outside the gene matches: 9. The germline gives CDR1 MNHEY, CDR2 SVGEGT. This CDR3 is built from 16 residues. The CDR3 nucleotides are TGTGCCAGCAGCGCATACCGGACTAGCCCCTACAATGAGCAGTTCTTC. Encoded protein: CASSAYRTSPYNEQFF.

The genes are TRBV18 and TRBJ1-1, with D perhaps matching TRBD1 (5 bases). V dropped 0 bases and J dropped 8 bases, with 25 bases sitting between them. CDR3 length: 18 residues. Germline V gene data show CDR1 as KGHSH and CDR2 as LQKENI. The CDR3 DNA reads as TGTGCCAGCTCACCACCAGGTACGGCAGGGAGGAGATTAATAGAAGCTTTCTTT. Its protein product is CASSPPGTAGRRLIEAFF. Variable domain in full (rest from reference TRBV18 and TRBJ1-1): NAGVMQNPRHLVRRRGQEARLRCSPMKGHSHVYWYRQLPEEGLKFMVYLQKENIIDESGMPKERFSAEFPKEGPSILRIQQVVRGDSAAYFCASSPPGTAGRRLIEAFFGQGTRLTVV.

CDR3 loop: CASSGQNPTTNEKLFF. CDR3 DNA: TGTGCCAGCAGTGGGCAGAACCCCACAACTAATGAAAAACTGTTTTTT. The chain joins TRBV6-4 to TRBJ1-4; D is unresolved. Deletions cut 4 bases from V and 0 bases from J, with 12 bases between. Germline CDR1 is MRHNA and CDR2 is SNTAGT. There are 16 residues in the CDR3.

This sequence joins TRBV7-2 and TRBJ1-6, with TRBD1 matching over 9 bases. With V trimmed by 7 bases and J by 9 bases, 10 bases remained unmatched. This CDR3 has 15 residues. The germline gives CDR1 SGHTA, CDR2 FQGNSA. The CDR3 DNA reads TGTGCCAGCACCCTCCCCGGGACAGGGAGTTCACCCCTCCACTTT. This codes for CASTLPGTGSSPLHF.

The CDR3 is CASSRGRNTEAFF. For the CDR3, the DNA is TGTGCCAGCAGTAGGGGGAGAAACACTGAAGCTTTCTTT. The chain links TRBV27 to TRBJ1-1; D may be TRBD1 (6 bases). CDR1 is MNHEY, CDR2 SMNVEV, per germline (reference sequence). The V end was cut by 5 bases, the J end by 2 bases, with 9 bases between. This CDR3 has 13 residues.

This chain connects TRBV5-1 to TRBJ2-1, with 10 nucleotides matching TRBD2. Germline lookup yields CDR1 SGHRS and CDR2 YFSETQ. The CDR3 is made up of 14 amino acids. V was clipped by 2 bases and J by 10 bases; unmatched bases: 6. The CDR3 loop reads CASSLAGGQREQFF. Written as DNA, the CDR3 is TGCGCCAGCAGCTTAGCGGGGGGGCAGCGGGAGCAGTTCTTC. The whole variable domain, filled in from reference TRBV5-1 and TRBJ2-1, reads KAGVTQTPRYLIKTRGQQVTLSCSPISGHRSVSWYQQTPGQGLQFLFEYFSETQRNKGNFPGRFSGRQFSNSRSEMNVSTLELGDSALYLCASSLAGGQREQFFGPGTRLTVL.